Listed here are 27 T cell receptor beta chains from one sample, sequenced in a study of cytomegalovirus exposure and HLA in healthy donors. The protocol was immunoSEQ multiplex PCR, while the TCRdb copy is restricted to in-frame clones and leaves out a portion. The table records fewer than 150,000 clones, about 86% of them present only once. The sequenced sample consisted of PBMCs. Every receptor here comes from a woman between 18 and 29 years old in good health and CMV-seropositive.

The gene calls are TRBV2 and TRBJ1-6, with a tentative D call TRBD1 (6 bases). The CDR3 is made up of 16 amino acids. In germline, CDR1 is SNHLY, CDR2 FYNNEI. Trimming took 2 bases from V and 4 from J, leaving 12 bases between them. The CDR3 nucleotides read TGTGCCAGCAGTGAACTATGGACAGAGTATAATTCACCCCTCCACTTT. Protein product: CASSELWTEYNSPLHF.

The chain employs TRBV27 and TRBJ2-7; TRBD1 is a possible D gene (6 bases). Germline V gene lookup returns CDR1 MNHEY and CDR2 SMNVEV (reference sequence). V lost 6 bases and J lost 3, with 18 bases in between. The CDR3 is made up of 15 amino acids. The CDR3 DNA sequence: TGTGCCAGCAGCGCGTACCGGGACACACACTACGAGCAGTACTTC. Its translation: CASSAYRDTHYEQYF.

The V call is TRBV6-5, the J call TRBJ1-2, with 11 bases matching TRBD1. The CDR3 has 13 residues. CDR1 is MNHEY, CDR2 SVGAGI, per germline. Trimming took 10 bases from V and 4 from J; bases not matched to a gene: 5. CDR3 region: CATSGTGGYGYTF. The DNA for the CDR3 is TGTGCCACATCCGGGACAGGGGGCTATGGCTACACCTTC.

V usage is TRBV19 and J usage is TRBJ2-2, with 10 bases identical to TRBD1. Trimming at V came to 1 base and at J to 2 bases, leaving 1 base not matched to a gene. This CDR3 has 16 residues. Germline lookup yields CDR1 LNHDA and CDR2 SQIVND (reference sequence). Here the CDR3 DNA reads TGTGCCAGTAGTATAGGGACAGGGGGAAACACCGGGGAGCTGTTTTTT. Its translation is CASSIGTGGNTGELFF.

The V call is TRBV2, the J call TRBJ2-7; weak D call: TRBD2 (6 bases). V gave up 6 bases and J gave up 5 bases, with 23 bases separating them. CDR1 SNHLY and CDR2 FYNNEI come from the germline V gene. The CDR3 runs to 16 residues. The CDR3 bases are TGTGCCAGCAGGGACCCCCTCGGCCGGACGGGGGACGAGCAGTACTTC. It codes for CASRDPLGRTGDEQYF. Full variable domain (rest looked up from reference TRBV2 and TRBJ2-7): EPEVTQTPSHQVTQMGQEVILRCVPISNHLYFYWYRQILGQKVEFLVSFYNNEISEKSEIFDDQFSVERPDGSNFTLKIRSTKLEDSAMYFCASRDPLGRTGDEQYFGPGTRLTVT.

The chain recombines TRBV28 with TRBJ2-3; the match to TRBD1 covers 8 bases. Germline-derived CDR1 and CDR2 are MDHEN and SYDVKM. The CDR3 is 17 residues long. Trimming took 2 bases from V and 4 from J; bases not matched to a gene: 11. CDR3 bases: TGTGCCAGCAGTTTACCCCCAGCGGCAGGGGGCGCAGATACGCAGTATTTT. Protein: CASSLPPAAGGADTQYF.

The chain recombines TRBV7-3 with TRBJ2-2; D is possibly TRBD1 (5 bases). This CDR3 contains 18 residues. CDR1 and CDR2 from the germline V gene are SGHTA and FQGTGA. V was trimmed by 5 bases and J by 5 bases, leaving 24 bases between them. This CDR3 is CASSQKGRVFGGTGELFF. The CDR3 DNA reads as TGTGCCAGCAGCCAAAAGGGCAGGGTTTTTGGTGGGACCGGGGAGCTGTTTTTT. The full variable domain, in which reference TRBV7-3 and TRBJ2-2 provide the parts outside the CDR3, is GAGVSQTPSNKVTEKGKYVELRCDPISGHTALYWYRQSLGQGPEFLIYFQGTGAADDSGLPNDRFFAVRPEGSVSTLKIQRTERGDSAVYLCASSQKGRVFGGTGELFFGEGSRLTVL.

The chain is built from TRBV5-4 and TRBJ1-4, with D tentatively TRBD1 (6 bases). The CDR3 covers 14 residues. CDR1 and CDR2 (germline): SGHNT, YYREEE (reference sequence). Trimming stripped 1 base from V and 7 bases from J, with 11 bases between. This CDR3 reads CASSLKQGGEKLFF. The DNA for the CDR3 is TGTGCCAGCAGCTTGAAACAGGGTGGTGAAAAACTGTTTTTT. Using reference TRBV5-4 and TRBJ1-4 for the parts outside the CDR3, the full variable domain is ETGVTQSPTHLIKTRGQQVTLRCSSQSGHNTVSWYQQALGQGPQFIFQYYREEENGRGNFPPRFSGLQFPNYSSELNVNALELDDSALYLCASSLKQGGEKLFFGSGTQLSVL.

V is TRBV19 and J is TRBJ1-4, with D possibly TRBD1 on 5 matching bases. Germline CDR1 and CDR2: LNHDA and SQIVND (reference sequence). The CDR3 runs to 14 residues. V lost 8 bases and J lost 4, with 14 bases in between. CDR3 DNA: TGTGCCAGTCGCACAGGCTTCGTTAATGAAAAACTGTTTTTT. It specifies CASRTGFVNEKLFF. Together with reference TRBV19 and TRBJ1-4, the CDR3 gives the full variable domain: DGGITQSPKYLFRKEGQNVTLSCEQNLNHDAMYWYRQDPGQGLRLIYYSQIVNDFQKGDIAEGYSVSREKKESFPLTVTSAQKNPTAFYLCASRTGFVNEKLFFGSGTQLSVL.

The gene calls are TRBV7-9 and TRBJ2-3; possibly TRBD1 for D (5 bases). V was clipped by 0 bases and J by 6 bases, with 10 bases between them. The V gene's germline CDR1 is SEHNR and CDR2 FQNEAQ (reference sequence). The CDR3 totals 14 residues. CDR3 in DNA: TGTGCCAGCAGCTTAGCAAGGGGCGGCGATACGCAGTATTTT. Translating it yields CASSLARGGDTQYF.

The chain has TRBV7-6 and TRBJ1-6; D may be TRBD1 (6 bases). The germline V gene encodes CDR1 SGHVS and CDR2 FNYEAQ. Between the trimmed V and J ends, which lost 5 bases and 8 bases, there was a span of 22 bases. CDR3 length: 17 amino acids. The CDR3: CASSPGHPLARDSPLHF. The CDR3 DNA is TGTGCCAGCAGCCCGGGACATCCACTCGCTCGCGATTCACCCCTCCACTTT.

The chain links TRBV5-1 to TRBJ2-3, with D uncertain. This CDR3 has 12 residues. Germline values: CDR1 SGHRS, CDR2 YFSETQ. The germline V and J ends were trimmed by 1 base and 4 bases, with 4 bases remaining between them. CDR3 region: CASSLYSDTQYF. The CDR3 DNA follows: TGCGCCAGCAGCTTGTATTCAGATACGCAGTATTTT.

The CDR3 DNA reads as TGCGCCAGCAGCCAGTTAAATCTTTCTCCTAGCAATCAGCCCCAGCATTTT. Its translation is CASSQLNLSPSNQPQHF. The chain couples TRBV4-1 to TRBJ1-5; no firm D call. Germline V lookup: CDR1 MGHRA, CDR2 YSYEKL. The germline V and J ends were trimmed by 3 bases and 0 bases, with 15 bases remaining between them. CDR3 size: 17 residues.

This clone was observed a single time. V and J are TRBV5-1 and TRBJ1-1; the D gene is possibly TRBD1 (6 bases). The CDR3 is 13 amino acids. Per germline, CDR1 SGHRS and CDR2 YFSETQ. V was pared by 2 bases and J by 2 bases, with 7 bases between. CDR3 amino acids: CASSFGTNTEAFF. The DNA for the CDR3 is TGCGCCAGCAGCTTCGGGACAAACACTGAAGCTTTCTTT. Full variable domain (outside the CDR3, taken from reference TRBV5-1 and TRBJ1-1): KAGVTQTPRYLIKTRGQQVTLSCSPISGHRSVSWYQQTPGQGLQFLFEYFSETQRNKGNFPGRFSGRQFSNSRSEMNVSTLELGDSALYLCASSFGTNTEAFFGQGTRLTVV.

The chain links TRBV28 to TRBJ1-2; D call uncertain. Germline CDR1 reads MDHEN; CDR2 reads SYDVKM. The CDR3 is made up of 12 amino acids. Trimming took 7 bases from V and 7 from J, leaving 13 bases between them. CDR3 sequence: CASTPGLSGYTF. Written as DNA, the CDR3 is TGTGCCAGCACTCCGGGGTTGAGTGGCTACACCTTC.

This clone was seen just once. The V and J genes are TRBV7-2 and TRBJ1-2; the D gene is possibly TRBD1 (6 bases). CDR3 size: 13 residues. CDR1 is SGHTA, CDR2 FQGNSA, per germline. V was shortened by 5 bases and J by 6 bases, with 13 bases between the two germline ends. The CDR3 nucleotides read TGTGCCAGCAGCGTCTCAGGGGATGATGGCTACACCTTC. Residues: CASSVSGDDGYTF.

The V and J genes are TRBV6-5 and TRBJ2-6; no clear D gene. This CDR3 spans 15 amino acids. CDR1 MNHEY and CDR2 SVGAGI come from the germline V gene. The V end was cut by 2 bases, the J end by 0 bases, with 5 bases between. The CDR3 DNA reads TGTGCCAGCAGTTACGCGAGCTCTGGGGCCAACGTCCTGACTTTC. This codes for CASSYASSGANVLTF.

This clone was seen a single time. The chain joins TRBV5-6 to TRBJ1-4; TRBD1 agrees at 9 bases. CDR3 length: 15 residues. Germline CDR1 and CDR2: SGHDT and YYEEEE. Unmatched junction bases numbered 7, after V lost 4 bases and J lost 6 bases. The CDR3 region is CASSPGQGTYEKLFF. The CDR3, as DNA: TGTGCCAGCAGCCCAGGACAGGGGACCTATGAAAAACTGTTTTTT.

The rearrangement uses TRBV4-1 and TRBJ1-5, with no clear D. V lost 1 base and J lost 3, with 7 bases in between. The CDR3 loop spans 14 amino acids. The V gene's germline CDR1 is MGHRA and CDR2 YSYEKL. The chain's CDR3 is CASSQAQNNQPQHF. CDR3 nucleotide sequence: TGCGCCAGCAGCCAAGCCCAGAACAATCAGCCCCAGCATTTT.

The V and J genes are TRBV18 and TRBJ1-2; D not resolved. CDR3 length: 14 residues. Germline V gene sequence: CDR1 KGHSH, CDR2 LQKENI. Trimming took off 2 bases at V and 4 bases at J, with 11 bases between the two ends. In DNA form, the CDR3 reads TGTGCCAGCTCACCAGCCGACGAGGGCTATGGCTACACCTTC. This translates into CASSPADEGYGYTF.

The chain employs TRBV6-1 and TRBJ1-5, with a possible D match to TRBD1 (5 bases). CDR3 size: 15 residues. V was pared by 8 bases and J by 2 bases, with 16 bases between. The V gene's germline CDR1 is MNHNS and CDR2 SASEGT. In nucleotides, the CDR3 is TGTGCCAGCGCCCCCAGGGAATACGGCAATCAGCCCCAGCATTTT. Translated: CASAPREYGNQPQHF.

The chain joins TRBV6-9 to TRBJ1-1; perhaps TRBD1 as D (5 bases). Germline V gene data show CDR1 as MNHGY and CDR2 as SVAAGI. The V end was cut by 7 bases, the J end by 1 base, with 19 bases between. The CDR3 runs 16 residues. The chain's CDR3 is CASILRPLGGNTEAFF. CDR3 bases: TGTGCCAGCATCCTTAGGCCCCTGGGGGGGAACACTGAAGCTTTCTTT.

J is TRBJ2-2 and V is TRBV4-2, with 7 bases identical to TRBD1. CDR1 is LGHNA, CDR2 YNFKEQ, per germline. The CDR3 is made up of 16 amino acids. Germline trimming cut 0 bases from V and 4 bases from J; bases unmatched to any gene: 5. The chain's CDR3 is CASSQERAGGTGELFF. CDR3 bases: TGTGCCAGCAGCCAAGAGCGGGCAGGGGGCACCGGGGAGCTGTTTTTT.

The rearrangement joins TRBV5-4 to TRBJ2-7, with 8 bases lining up with TRBD1. The CDR3 has 15 residues. V dropped 4 bases and J dropped 0; count of bases not matched to a gene: 6. Germline values: CDR1 SGHNT, CDR2 YYREEE (reference sequence). CDR3 bases: TGTGCCAGCAGCCAAAGACAGGGGAGCTCCTACGAGCAGTACTTC. It yields the protein CASSQRQGSSYEQYF.

The chain combines TRBV4-1 with TRBJ2-7, with 7 bases that match TRBD1. The CDR3 sequence is 15 residues long. Trimming removed 1 base from V and 2 bases from J; junction bases left unmatched: 5. Germline V gene data show CDR1 as MGHRA and CDR2 as YSYEKL. The CDR3 DNA follows: TGCGCCAGCAGCCAAGGTGGGACAGAAACCTACGAGCAGTACTTC. It encodes CASSQGGTETYEQYF.

The V and J genes are TRBV28 and TRBJ1-3, with TRBD1 identical over 8 bases. The germline V gene has CDR1 MDHEN and CDR2 SYDVKM. CDR3 size: 14 residues. Trimming took 6 bases from V and 3 from J; bases not matched to a gene: 4. The CDR3 spells CASRSGQGGNTIYF. DNA for the CDR3: TGTGCCAGCAGATCCGGACAGGGTGGAAACACCATATATTTT. Supplemented by reference TRBV28 and TRBJ1-3, the full variable domain reads DVKVTQSSRYLVKRTGEKVFLECVQDMDHENMFWYRQDPGLGLRLIYFSYDVKMKEKGDIPEGYSVSREKKERFSLILESASTNQTSMYLCASRSGQGGNTIYFGEGSWLTVV.

V and J are TRBV19 and TRBJ2-7, with 9 bases identical to TRBD2. Germline lookup yields CDR1 LNHDA and CDR2 SQIVND (reference sequence). V lost 7 bases to trimming and J lost 5 bases; unmatched junction nucleotides: 12. This CDR3 is built from 15 residues. Here the CDR3 reads CASTETGLATHEQYF. The CDR3 coding sequence is TGTGCCAGTACCGAAACGGGACTAGCCACCCACGAGCAGTACTTC.